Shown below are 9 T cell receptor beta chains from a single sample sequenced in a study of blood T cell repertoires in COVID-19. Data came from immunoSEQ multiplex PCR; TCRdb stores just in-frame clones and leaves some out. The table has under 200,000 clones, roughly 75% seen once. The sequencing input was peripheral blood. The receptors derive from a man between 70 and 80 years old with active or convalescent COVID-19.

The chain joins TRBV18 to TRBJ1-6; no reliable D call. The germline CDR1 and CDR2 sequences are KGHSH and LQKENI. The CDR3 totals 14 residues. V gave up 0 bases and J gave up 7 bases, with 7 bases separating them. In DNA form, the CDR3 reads TGTGCCAGCTCACCACCTCCCGCGAATTCACCCCTCCACTTT. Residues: CASSPPPANSPLHF.

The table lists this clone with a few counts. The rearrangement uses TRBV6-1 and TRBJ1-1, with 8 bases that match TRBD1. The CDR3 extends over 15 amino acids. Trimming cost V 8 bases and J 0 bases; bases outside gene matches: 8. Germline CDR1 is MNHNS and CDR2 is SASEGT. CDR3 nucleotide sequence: TGTGCCAGCGCTGGGACAGGCGCTGTGAACACTGAAGCTTTCTTT. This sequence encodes CASAGTGAVNTEAFF.

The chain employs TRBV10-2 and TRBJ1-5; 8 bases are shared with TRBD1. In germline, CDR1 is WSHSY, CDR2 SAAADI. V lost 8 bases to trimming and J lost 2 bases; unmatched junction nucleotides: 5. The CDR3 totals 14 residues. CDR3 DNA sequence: TGCGCCAGCCGGACAGGGAATCGCAATCAGCCCCAGCATTTT. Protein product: CASRTGNRNQPQHF.

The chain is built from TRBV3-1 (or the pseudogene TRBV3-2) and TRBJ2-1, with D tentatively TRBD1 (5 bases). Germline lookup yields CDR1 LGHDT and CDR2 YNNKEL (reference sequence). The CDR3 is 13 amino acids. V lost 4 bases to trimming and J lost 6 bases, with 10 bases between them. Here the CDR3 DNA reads TGTGCCAGCAGCCGCCAGGGTACCAATGAGCAGTTCTTC. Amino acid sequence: CASSRQGTNEQFF.

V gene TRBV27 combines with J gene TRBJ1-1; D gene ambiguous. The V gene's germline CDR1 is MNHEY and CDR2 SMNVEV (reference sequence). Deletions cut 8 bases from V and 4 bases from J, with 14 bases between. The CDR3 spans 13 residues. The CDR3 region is CASRLTYGTEAFF. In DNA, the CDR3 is TGTGCCAGCCGTCTCACCTATGGCACTGAAGCTTTCTTT.

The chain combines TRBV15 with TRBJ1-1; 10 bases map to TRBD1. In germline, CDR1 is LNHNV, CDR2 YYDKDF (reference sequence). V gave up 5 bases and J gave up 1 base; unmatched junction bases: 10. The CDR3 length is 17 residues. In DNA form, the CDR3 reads TGTGCCACCAGCGGCCGGACAGGGGGAAACGGGAACACTGAAGCTTTCTTT. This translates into CATSGRTGGNGNTEAFF.

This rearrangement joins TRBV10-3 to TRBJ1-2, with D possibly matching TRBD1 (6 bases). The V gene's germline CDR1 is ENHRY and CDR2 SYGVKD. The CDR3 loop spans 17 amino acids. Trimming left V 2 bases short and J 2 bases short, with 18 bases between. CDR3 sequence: CAISEPDRTISNYGYTF. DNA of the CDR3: TGTGCCATCAGTGAGCCGGACAGAACCATTTCCAACTATGGCTACACCTTC.

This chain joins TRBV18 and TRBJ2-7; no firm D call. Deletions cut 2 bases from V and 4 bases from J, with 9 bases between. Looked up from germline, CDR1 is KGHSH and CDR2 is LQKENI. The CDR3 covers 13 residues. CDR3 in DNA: TGTGCCAGCTCACCAGATAGACAATACGAGCAGTACTTC. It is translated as CASSPDRQYEQYF.

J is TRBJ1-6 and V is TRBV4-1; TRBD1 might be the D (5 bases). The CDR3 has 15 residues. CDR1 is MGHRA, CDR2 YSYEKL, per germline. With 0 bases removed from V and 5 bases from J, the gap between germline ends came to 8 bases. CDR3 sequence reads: CASSQEGHHNSPLHF. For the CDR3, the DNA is TGCGCCAGCAGCCAAGAAGGACATCATAATTCACCCCTCCACTTT.